A selection of T cell receptor beta chains follows, all from one sample in a study of T cell responses to AZD1222 COVID-19 vaccine. Measured with immunoSEQ multiplex PCR; TCRdb has only the in-frame clones, and not every one. In the table there are fewer than 200,000 clones, around nine tenths of which are singletons. This specimen was peripheral blood, taken on day 0 of AZD1222 vaccination. These TCRs come from an adult in good health. Both conserved end residues are part of each CDR3. Fields, in order: D gene, J gene, V gene, clone size, CDR3 protein, CDR3 DNA. A D gene is named only where the DNA matches it firmly. Some rows mark clone size as missing; the rest say once, few, many or name a class of expanded clone.

>NA|TRBJ2-7|TRBV21-1|few
CASSNLGLVAYEQYF
TGTGCCAGCAGCAATCTAGGTCTGGTGGCCTACGAGCAGTACTTC
>TRBD1|TRBJ1-4|TRBV4-3|NA
CASSQDPRQGEKLFF
TGCGCCAGCAGCCAAGATCCCCGACAGGGTGAAAAACTGTTTTTT
>TRBD2|TRBJ2-3|TRBV5-1|NA
CASSLDLTSIYTDTQYF
TGCGCCAGCAGCTTGGATTTGACTAGCATTTACACAGATACGCAGTATTTT
>TRBD1|TRBJ1-1|TRBV14|NA
CASSHRTGTGATEAFF
TGTGCCAGCAGCCATAGAACCGGGACAGGGGCCACTGAAGCTTTCTTT
>TRBD2|TRBJ2-1|TRBV6-1|NA
CASSETRGGSEQFF
TGTGCCAGCAGTGAAACGCGGGGGGGCAGTGAGCAGTTCTTC
>TRBD2|TRBJ2-7|TRBV11-3|once
CASSLAGGPYEQYF
TGTGCCAGCAGCTTGGCGGGAGGGCCGTACGAGCAGTACTTC
>TRBD1|TRBJ1-2|TRBV28|NA
CASSLDRTNYGYTF
TGTGCCAGCAGTCTGGACAGGACCAACTATGGCTACACCTTC
>NA|TRBJ2-2|TRBV4-3|NA
CASSQGYRHTGELFF
TGCGCCAGCAGCCAAGGGTACAGACACACCGGGGAGCTGTTTTTT
>NA|TRBJ1-2|TRBV28|NA
CASRSWGEGDYGYTF
TGTGCCAGCAGGTCCTGGGGCGAAGGTGACTATGGCTACACCTTC
>NA|TRBJ2-7|TRBV7-9|NA
CASSLNKIHEQYF
TGTGCCAGCAGCTTAAACAAAATTCACGAGCAGTACTTC
>NA|TRBJ2-2|TRBV7-2|NA
CASSLDRTANTGELFF
TGTGCCAGCAGCTTAGACCGGACCGCGAACACCGGGGAGCTGTTTTTT
>TRBD2|TRBJ2-3|TRBV3-1/TRBV3-2|NA
CASSQMLAGGTDTQYF
TGTGCCAGCAGCCAAATGTTGGCGGGAGGGACAGATACGCAGTATTTT
>NA|TRBJ1-5|TRBV19|NA
CASSIIGQGSNQPQHF
TGTGCCAGTAGTATAATAGGGCAGGGGAGCAATCAGCCCCAGCATTTT
>TRBD1|TRBJ2-2|TRBV3-1/TRBV3-2|NA
CASSQASGTDNTGELFF
TGTGCCAGCAGCCAAGCGTCCGGGACAGATAACACCGGGGAGCTGTTTTTT
>NA|TRBJ2-1|TRBV28|NA
CASSSRVFNEQFF
TGTGCCAGCAGTTCCAGGGTGTTCAATGAGCAGTTCTTC
>NA|TRBJ1-3|TRBV5-4|few
CASSLNTEYTIYF
TGTGCCAGCAGCCTGAACACCGAATACACCATATATTTT
>TRBD2|TRBJ2-7|TRBV18|NA
CASSPTGGVEQYF
TGTGCCAGCTCACCTACTGGGGGGGTCGAGCAGTACTTC
>NA|TRBJ2-5|TRBV7-9|NA
CASSSGEETQYF
TGTGCCAGCAGCTCCGGGGAAGAGACCCAGTACTTC
>NA|TRBJ1-5|TRBV11-2|NA
CASKGVTAPFSNQPQHF
TGTGCCAGCAAAGGAGTTACTGCACCCTTTAGCAATCAGCCCCAGCATTTT
>TRBD1|TRBJ1-1|TRBV29-1|NA
CSVLQGAPEAFF
TGCAGCGTCCTACAGGGGGCTCCTGAAGCTTTCTTT
>TRBD1|TRBJ1-2|TRBV6-5|NA
CASSYGSDRVRAGYTF
TGTGCCAGCAGTTATGGATCGGACAGGGTTCGGGCTGGCTACACCTTC
>NA|TRBJ2-3|TRBV3-1/TRBV3-2|NA
CASSQGRVSADTQYF
TGTGCCAGCAGCCAAGGAAGAGTGAGCGCAGATACGCAGTATTTT
>NA|TRBJ1-2|TRBV5-4|NA
CASSWGGDDGYTF
TGTGCCAGCAGCTGGGGAGGGGACGATGGCTACACCTTC
>TRBD1|TRBJ2-7|TRBV5-4|NA
CASSPGTGGFYEQYF
TGTGCCAGCAGCCCCGGGACAGGGGGCTTCTACGAGCAGTACTTC
>NA|TRBJ1-1|TRBV4-3|NA
CASSQDQGNTEAFF
TGCGCCAGCAGCCAAGATCAAGGGAACACTGAAGCTTTCTTT
>NA|TRBJ1-2|TRBV18|NA
CASSPTGQSPYGYTF
TGTGCCAGCTCACCAACCGGACAATCCCCTTATGGCTACACCTTC
>TRBD1|TRBJ2-7|TRBV19|NA
CASSPRDSAIYEQYF
TGTGCCAGTAGTCCCCGGGACAGCGCAATCTACGAGCAGTACTTC
>NA|TRBJ1-3|TRBV7-9|NA
CASSPKERTDTSGNTIYF
TGTGCCAGCAGCCCCAAAGAGAGGACAGACACCTCTGGAAACACCATATATTTT
>TRBD2|TRBJ2-1|TRBV10-3|once
CATHGTSGSNEQFF
TGTGCCACACACGGGACTAGCGGGAGCAATGAGCAGTTCTTC
>NA|TRBJ2-5|TRBV12-3/TRBV12-4|NA
CASSLGGSQTQYF
TGTGCCAGCAGCCTAGGGGGTAGCCAGACCCAGTACTTC
>NA|TRBJ2-7|TRBV5-1|NA
CASSLVQGLYEQYF
TGCGCCAGCAGCTTGGTTCAGGGGTTGTACGAGCAGTACTTC
>TRBD2|TRBJ2-5|TRBV2|NA
CASSEGLAGGGETQYF
TGTGCCAGCAGTGAGGGACTAGCGGGAGGCGGGGAGACCCAGTACTTC
>NA|TRBJ2-7|TRBV7-8|few
CASSQGRFVAEQYF
TGTGCCAGCAGCCAAGGACGGTTCGTCGCCGAGCAGTACTTC
>TRBD1|TRBJ1-1|TRBV30|NA
CAWSSPGTGDTEAFF
TGTGCCTGGAGTTCGCCCGGGACAGGGGACACTGAAGCTTTCTTT
>NA|TRBJ1-1|TRBV6-5|NA
CASTRRNTEAFF
TGTGCCAGCACTCGAAGGAACACTGAAGCTTTCTTT
>TRBD1|TRBJ1-2|TRBV27|NA
CASSLGQGNYGYTF
TGTGCCAGCAGTTTGGGACAGGGTAACTATGGCTACACCTTC
>TRBD1|TRBJ1-2|TRBV29-1|NA
CSVGDRQYGYTF
TGCAGCGTGGGGGACAGGCAATATGGCTACACCTTC
>NA|TRBJ1-1|TRBV15|NA
CATSSQENTEAFF
TGTGCCACCAGCAGCCAGGAGAACACTGAAGCTTTCTTT
>TRBD2|TRBJ2-5|TRBV4-1|NA
CASSQGPAGGRETQYF
TGCGCCAGCAGCCAAGGCCCAGCGGGGGGGCGGGAGACCCAGTACTTC
>NA|TRBJ1-5|TRBV7-6|NA
CASSLGADSNQPQHF
TGTGCCAGCAGCTTAGGGGCAGATAGCAATCAGCCCCAGCATTTT
>TRBD1|TRBJ1-4|TRBV5-6|NA
CASSFWDRSNENLFF
TGTGCCAGCAGTTTTTGGGACAGGTCCAATGAAAATCTGTTTTTT
>NA|TRBJ2-7|TRBV7-8|NA
CASSQVWGPGYEQYF
TGTGCCAGCAGCCAGGTTTGGGGACCTGGCTACGAGCAGTACTTC
>TRBD2|TRBJ2-3|TRBV5-1|once
CASSLASGAQVTQYF
TGCGCCAGCAGCTTGGCTAGCGGGGCCCAGGTTACGCAGTATTTT
>NA|TRBJ1-1|TRBV6-5|NA
CASSYRGLGTEAFF
TGTGCCAGCAGTTACCGGGGGTTGGGAACTGAAGCTTTCTTT
>NA|TRBJ1-1|TRBV14|NA
CASSRGGSILAEAFF
TGTGCCAGCAGCCGGGGTGGGTCAATTTTAGCTGAAGCTTTCTTT
>TRBD1|TRBJ1-2|TRBV19|once
CASKAGGIGYTF
TGTGCCAGTAAGGCAGGGGGCATTGGCTACACCTTC
>NA|TRBJ2-4|TRBV30|NA
CAWSEDGTAKNIQYF
TGTGCCTGGAGTGAAGACGGGACAGCCAAAAACATTCAGTACTTC
>TRBD2|TRBJ2-7|TRBV6-5|NA
CASSSLILAGGYEQYF
TGTGCCAGCAGTTCGCTGATCCTAGCGGGGGGTTACGAGCAGTACTTC
>NA|TRBJ1-5|TRBV9|NA
CASSVDGGGQPQHF
TGTGCCAGCAGCGTAGACGGTGGAGGACAGCCCCAGCATTTT
>NA|TRBJ1-1|TRBV30|NA
CAWTPTANTEAFF
TGTGCCTGGACCCCCACAGCGAACACTGAAGCTTTCTTT